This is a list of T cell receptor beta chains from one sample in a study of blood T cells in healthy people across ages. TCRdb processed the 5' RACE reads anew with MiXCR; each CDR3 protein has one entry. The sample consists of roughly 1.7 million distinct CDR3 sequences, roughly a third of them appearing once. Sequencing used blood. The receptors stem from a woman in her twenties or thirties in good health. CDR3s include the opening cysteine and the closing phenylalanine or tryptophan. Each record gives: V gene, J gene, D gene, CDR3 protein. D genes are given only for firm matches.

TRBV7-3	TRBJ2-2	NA	CASSPSGLGLFF
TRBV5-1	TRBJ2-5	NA	CASSLTSAYQETQYF
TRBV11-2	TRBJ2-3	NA	CASSTAGWTQYF
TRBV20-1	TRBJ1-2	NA	CSARDRGADNYGYTF
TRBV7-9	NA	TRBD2	CASSFPGTSCPETQYF
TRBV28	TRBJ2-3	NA	CASSGTRESTDTQYF
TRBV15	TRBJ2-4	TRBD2	CATKDLPGLAGGGNIQYF
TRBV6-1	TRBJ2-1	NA	CASREWGTFNEQFF
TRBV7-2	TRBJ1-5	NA	CASSLITGLGSNQPQHF
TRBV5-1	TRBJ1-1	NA	CASSSFGTNTEAFF
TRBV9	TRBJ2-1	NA	CASSVAGGPSGNEQFF
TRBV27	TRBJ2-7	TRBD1	CASRNPGQGLSPYEQYF
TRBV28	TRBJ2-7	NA	CASSPARLTIHYEQYF
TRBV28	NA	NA	CASSPSGTTTDEQYF
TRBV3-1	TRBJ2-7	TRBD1	CASSQGVQGAYEQYF
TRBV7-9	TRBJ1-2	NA	CASSLGPGPHPYGYTF
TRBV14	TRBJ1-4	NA	CASGHLGAGHEKLFF
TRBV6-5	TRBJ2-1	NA	CAGSYGAQQFF
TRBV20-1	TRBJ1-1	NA	CSARWGAANTEAFF
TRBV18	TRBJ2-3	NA	CASSRSVDTDTQYF
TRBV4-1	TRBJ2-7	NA	CASSHKGSSYEQYF
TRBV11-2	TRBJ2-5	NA	CASSSRKGEETQYF
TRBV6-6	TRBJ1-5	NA	CASRQDSSNQPQHF
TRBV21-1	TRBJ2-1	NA	CASSKIYSRNEQFF
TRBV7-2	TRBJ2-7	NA	CASSPPWLYEQYF
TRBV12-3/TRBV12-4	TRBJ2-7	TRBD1	CASSRQGGSYEQYF
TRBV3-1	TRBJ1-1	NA	CASSQGRYRGGEAFF
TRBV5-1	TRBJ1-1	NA	CASSPQGLDTEAFF
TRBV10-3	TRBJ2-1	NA	CAIGNPGGLAASYNEQFF
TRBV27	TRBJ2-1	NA	CASSFGARSTNEQFF
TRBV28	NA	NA	CASSYLRTAPGEQYF
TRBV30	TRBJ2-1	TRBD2	CAWGSGVYNEQFF
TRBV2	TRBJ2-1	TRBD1	CASKRQGAGNEQFF
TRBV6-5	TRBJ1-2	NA	CASSYSSRAGYTF
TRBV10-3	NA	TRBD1	CAISSPGQGDFGRGYEQYF
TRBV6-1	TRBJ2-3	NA	CASSESRADTQYF